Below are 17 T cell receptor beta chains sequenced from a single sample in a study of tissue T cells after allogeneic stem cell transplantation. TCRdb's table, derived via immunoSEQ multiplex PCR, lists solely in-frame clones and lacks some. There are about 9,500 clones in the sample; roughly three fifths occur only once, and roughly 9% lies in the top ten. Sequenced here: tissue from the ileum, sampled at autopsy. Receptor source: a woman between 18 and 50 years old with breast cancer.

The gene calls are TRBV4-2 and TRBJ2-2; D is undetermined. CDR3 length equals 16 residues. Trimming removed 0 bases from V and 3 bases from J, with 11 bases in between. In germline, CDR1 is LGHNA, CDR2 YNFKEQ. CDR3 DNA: TGTGCCAGCAGCCAAGATTTTGGGCTGCACACCGGGGAGCTGTTTTTT. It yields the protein CASSQDFGLHTGELFF.

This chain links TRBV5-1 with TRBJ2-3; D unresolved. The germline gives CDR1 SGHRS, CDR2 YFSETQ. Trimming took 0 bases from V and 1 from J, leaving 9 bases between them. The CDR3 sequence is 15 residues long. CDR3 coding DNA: TGCGCCAGCAGCTTGGGATCGGGTGGCACAGATACGCAGTATTTT. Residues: CASSLGSGGTDTQYF.

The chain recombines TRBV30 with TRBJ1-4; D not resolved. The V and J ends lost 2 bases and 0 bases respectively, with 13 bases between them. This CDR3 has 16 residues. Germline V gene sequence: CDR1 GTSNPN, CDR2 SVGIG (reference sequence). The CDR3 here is CAWSSFYSATNEKLFF. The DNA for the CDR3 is TGTGCCTGGAGTAGTTTTTACAGCGCAACTAATGAAAAACTGTTTTTT. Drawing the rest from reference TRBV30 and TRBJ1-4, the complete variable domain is SQTIHQWPATLVQPVGSPLSLECTVEGTSNPNLYWYRQAAGRGLQLLFYSVGIGQISSEVPQNLSASRPQDRQFILSSKKLLLSDSGFYLCAWSSFYSATNEKLFFGSGTQLSVL.

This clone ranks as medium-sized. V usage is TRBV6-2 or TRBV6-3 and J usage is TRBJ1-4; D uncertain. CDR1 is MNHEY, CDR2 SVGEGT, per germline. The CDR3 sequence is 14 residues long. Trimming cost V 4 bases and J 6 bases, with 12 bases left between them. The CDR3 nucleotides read TGTGCCAGCAGTTTCCCCGGCCAGCATGAAAAACTGTTTTTT. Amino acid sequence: CASSFPGQHEKLFF.

For the CDR3, the DNA is TGTGCCAGCAGTAAAGGTTGGACAGATACGCAGTATTTT. Translation gives CASSKGWTDTQYF. J is TRBJ2-3 and V is TRBV12-3 or TRBV12-4; no definite D call. The CDR3 extends over 13 amino acids. The V and J ends lost 5 bases and 3 bases respectively, with 9 bases between them.

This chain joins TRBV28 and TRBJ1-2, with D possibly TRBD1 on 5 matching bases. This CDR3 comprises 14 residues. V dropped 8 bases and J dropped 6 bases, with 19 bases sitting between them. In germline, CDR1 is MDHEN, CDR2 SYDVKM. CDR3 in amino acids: CASRRGRGRNGYTF. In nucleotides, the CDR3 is TGTGCCAGCCGGAGGGGACGAGGGCGTAATGGCTACACCTTC.

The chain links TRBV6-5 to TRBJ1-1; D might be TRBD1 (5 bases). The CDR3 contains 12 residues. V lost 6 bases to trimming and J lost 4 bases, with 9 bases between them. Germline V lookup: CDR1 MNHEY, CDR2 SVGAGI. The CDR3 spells CASRAGTTEAFF. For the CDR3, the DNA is TGTGCCAGCAGAGCAGGGACCACTGAAGCTTTCTTT.

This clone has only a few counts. This CDR3 is CASRPVTGGFLGEQYF. CDR3 DNA sequence: TGTGCCAGTAGGCCGGTTACAGGGGGCTTCTTGGGGGAGCAGTACTTC. J is TRBJ2-7 and V is TRBV19; 9 nucleotides match TRBD1. Trimming at V came to 6 bases and at J to 7 bases, leaving 16 bases not matched to a gene. The CDR3 sequence is 16 residues long. In germline, CDR1 is LNHDA, CDR2 SQIVND (reference sequence).

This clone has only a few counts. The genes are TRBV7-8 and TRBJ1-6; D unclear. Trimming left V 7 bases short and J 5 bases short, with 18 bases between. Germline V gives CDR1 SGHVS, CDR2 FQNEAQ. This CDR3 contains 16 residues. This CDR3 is CASTYYDPTDNSPLHF. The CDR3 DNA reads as TGTGCCAGCACATACTATGACCCAACGGATAATTCACCCCTCCACTTT.

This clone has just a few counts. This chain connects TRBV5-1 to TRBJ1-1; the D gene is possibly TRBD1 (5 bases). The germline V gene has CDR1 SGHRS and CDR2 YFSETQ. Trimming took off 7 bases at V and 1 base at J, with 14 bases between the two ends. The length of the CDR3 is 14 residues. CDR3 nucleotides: TGCGCCAGCTCCTCCGGGGGACCGAACACTGAAGCTTTCTTT. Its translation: CASSSGGPNTEAFF. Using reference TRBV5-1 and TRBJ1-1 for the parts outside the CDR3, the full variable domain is KAGVTQTPRYLIKTRGQQVTLSCSPISGHRSVSWYQQTPGQGLQFLFEYFSETQRNKGNFPGRFSGRQFSNSRSEMNVSTLELGDSALYLCASSSGGPNTEAFFGQGTRLTVV.

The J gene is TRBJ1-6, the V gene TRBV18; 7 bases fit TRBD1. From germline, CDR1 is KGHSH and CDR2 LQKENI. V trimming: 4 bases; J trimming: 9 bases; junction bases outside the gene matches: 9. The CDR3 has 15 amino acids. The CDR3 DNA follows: TGTGCCAGCTCACAAGAGAGAACAGGGGCTTCACCCCTCCACTTT. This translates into CASSQERTGASPLHF.

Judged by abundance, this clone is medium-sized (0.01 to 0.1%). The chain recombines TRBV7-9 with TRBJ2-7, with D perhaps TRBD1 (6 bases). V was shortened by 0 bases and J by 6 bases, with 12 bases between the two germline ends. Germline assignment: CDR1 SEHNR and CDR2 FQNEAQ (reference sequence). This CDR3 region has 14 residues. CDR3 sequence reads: CASSLAPGDGEQYF. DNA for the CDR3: TGTGCCAGCAGCTTAGCCCCAGGGGATGGCGAGCAGTACTTC.

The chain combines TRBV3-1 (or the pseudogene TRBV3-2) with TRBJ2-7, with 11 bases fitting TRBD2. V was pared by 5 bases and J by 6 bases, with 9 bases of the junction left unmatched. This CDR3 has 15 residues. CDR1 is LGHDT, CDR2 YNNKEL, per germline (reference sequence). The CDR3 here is CASSFFGLAGGEQYF. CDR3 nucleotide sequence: TGTGCCAGCAGCTTCTTTGGACTAGCGGGCGGCGAGCAGTACTTC.

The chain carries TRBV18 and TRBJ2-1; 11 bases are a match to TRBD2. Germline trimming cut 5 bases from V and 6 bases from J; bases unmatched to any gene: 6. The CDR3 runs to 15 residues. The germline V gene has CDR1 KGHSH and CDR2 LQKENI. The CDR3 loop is CASSNSGGALNEQFF. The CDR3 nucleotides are TGTGCCAGCTCAAATAGCGGGGGGGCTCTCAATGAGCAGTTCTTC.

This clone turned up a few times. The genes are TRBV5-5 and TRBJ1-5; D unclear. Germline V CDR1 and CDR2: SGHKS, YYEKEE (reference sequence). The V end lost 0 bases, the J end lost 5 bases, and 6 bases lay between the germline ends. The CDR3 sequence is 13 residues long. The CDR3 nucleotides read TGTGCCAGCAGCTTGGTGGGCGATCAGCCCCAGCATTTT. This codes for CASSLVGDQPQHF.

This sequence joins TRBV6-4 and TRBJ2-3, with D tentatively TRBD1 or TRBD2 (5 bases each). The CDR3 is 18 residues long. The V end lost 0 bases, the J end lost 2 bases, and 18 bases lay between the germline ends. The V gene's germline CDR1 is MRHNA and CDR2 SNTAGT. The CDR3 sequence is CASSDSGDAHSNTDTQYF. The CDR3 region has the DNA TGTGCCAGCAGTGACTCGGGGGACGCCCATTCTAACACAGATACGCAGTATTTT.

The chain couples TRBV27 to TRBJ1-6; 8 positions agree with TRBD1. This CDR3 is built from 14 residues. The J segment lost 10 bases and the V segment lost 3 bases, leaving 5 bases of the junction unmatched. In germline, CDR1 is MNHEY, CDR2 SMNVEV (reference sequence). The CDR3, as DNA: TGTGCCAGCAGTTTCCAGGGGGCGGGATCACCCCTCCACTTT. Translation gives CASSFQGAGSPLHF.